This T cell receptor (beta chain) derives from a study of blood T cell repertoires in COVID-19. Overall study context: The study drew acute and convalescent COVID-19 samples from the United States, Italy and Spain. Sample material is recorded as cDNA or gDNA derived from T cells, B-cell-depleted T cells, or PBMCs.

Source study methods: The assay estimated nucleated cells by amplifying reference gene primers. This table comes from immunoSEQ multiplex PCR, and its TCRdb copy is limited to in-frame clones, with some not included. The V and J calls and clone size come from that table; D and trimming were worked out from the DNA. The sample holds approximately 150,000 clones, about 86% seen once. This CDR3 has 14 amino acids. CDR1 is MNHEY, CDR2 SMNVEV, per germline (reference sequence). V lost 6 bases and J 0 bases, leaving 8 bases between the germline ends. The sample consisted of peripheral blood. This clonotype originated in a woman of 80 years or more with acute or convalescent COVID-19. The chain uses TRBV27 and TRBJ1-4; D ambiguous. The CDR3, as DNA: TGTGCCAGCAGACGTACGGCAACTAATGAAAAACTGTTTTTT. It translates to CASRRTATNEKLFF.